This TCR beta chain was documented in a study of PD-1 blockade in classical Hodgkin lymphoma. Sequencing used immunoSEQ multiplex PCR; TCRdb keeps in-frame clones, though not all of them. The top ten clones hold around 20% of a sample with about 110,000 clones, approximately 89% of them seen once. General study findings and limits: No one has yet defined what causes the repertoire differences, which may be disease activity or prior therapy. Complete responders entered with baseline diversity on par with newly diagnosed patients, the results showed.

This CDR3 contains 9 residues. The germline CDR1 and CDR2 sequences are SNHLY and FYNNEI. Deletions cut 6 bases from V and 5 bases from J, with 2 bases between. Time point given: cycle 4 day 1 (C4D1), after 5 to 7 weeks of nivolumab. Every patient relapsed after autologous stem cell transplantation, and brentuximab vedotin exposure varied. Complete response, partial response or progressive disease were the best responses. Concerning this clone itself: What it binds is unknown.

The clonotype comes from a human donor with classical Hodgkin lymphoma. The sequences come from peripheral blood mononuclear cells (PBMCs), collected before the fourth cycle of nivolumab. This chain joins TRBV2 and TRBJ2-7; D not certain. CDR3 amino acids: CASRNEQYF. The CDR3 nucleotides are TGTGCCAGCAGGAACGAGCAGTACTTC.